The 13 T cell receptor beta chains given below trace back to one sample, sequenced in a study of radiation and T cells in renal cell carcinoma. Time point defined: baseline pretreatment blood. Documented treatment: 15 Gy SBRT to primary tumor, nephrectomy 4 weeks later. Sequenced by immunoSEQ multiplex PCR; TCRdb stores in-frame clones only, minus some. Of tens of thousands of clones detected, under 90% appear once; the ten largest clones hold 6% to 7%. The material sequenced was blood, taken from a patient whose treatment included radiotherapy and nephrectomy. The receptor source for this set is a man between 60 and 70 years old with renal cell carcinoma.

Note on this clone: This CDR3 is also generated by other DNA sequences in the sample. The V gene is TRBV15, the J gene TRBJ2-1; the D is unclear. Trimming shortened V by 0 bases and J by 1 base, and 7 bases separated the two germline ends. Germline V CDR1 and CDR2: LNHNV, YYDKDF (reference sequence). This CDR3 spans 15 amino acids. The CDR3 DNA sequence: TGTGCCACCAGCAGAGATCGAGCGTCCTACAATGAGCAGTTCTTC. Amino acids: CATSRDRASYNEQFF.

About this clone itself: Other DNA sequences within the sample encode an identical CDR3. The rearrangement uses TRBV10-3 and TRBJ2-7, with 9 nucleotides matching TRBD1. The CDR3 runs 15 residues. The J segment lost 2 bases and the V segment lost 6 bases, leaving 8 bases of the junction unmatched. Germline CDR1 reads ENHRY; CDR2 reads SYGVKD. CDR3 sequence: CAISDRDREAYEQYF. CDR3 coding DNA: TGTGCCATCAGCGACCGGGACAGGGAGGCCTACGAGCAGTACTTC.

Points on this clone: Other DNA sequences in this specimen translate into the identical CDR3. V gene TRBV5-5 combines with J gene TRBJ1-2, with D unresolved. This CDR3 contains 14 residues. The V and J ends lost 2 bases and 4 bases respectively, with 12 bases between them. CDR1 SGHKS and CDR2 YYEKEE come from the germline V gene (reference sequence). In nucleotides, the CDR3 is TGTGCCAGCAGCTTAGAAGGAGGACGCTATGGCTACACCTTC. Protein: CASSLEGGRYGYTF.

CDR3 sequence: CASSQVDRSSYGYTF. The DNA for the CDR3 is TGTGCCAGCAGCCAAGTCGACAGGAGCTCCTATGGCTACACCTTC. This chain links TRBV4-2 with TRBJ1-2; D may be TRBD1 (6 bases). Germline-derived CDR1 and CDR2 are LGHNA and YNFKEQ. Trimming took off 1 base at V and 4 bases at J, with 13 bases between the two ends. The CDR3 totals 15 residues.

The chain has TRBV10-1 and TRBJ2-2; 8 bases agree with TRBD1. The V segment lost 0 bases and the J segment 9 bases; nucleotides outside the gene matches: 3. CDR3 length: 14 amino acids. Germline V gene data show CDR1 as WNHNN and CDR2 as SYGVQD (reference sequence). In nucleotides, the CDR3 is TGCGCCAGCAGTGAGTCCAGGGGGCCCAGGGAGCTGTTTTTT. Translating gives CASSESRGPRELFF.

The rearrangement joins TRBV30 to TRBJ2-2, with D possibly matching TRBD1 (6 bases). Germline loops: CDR1 GTSNPN, CDR2 SVGIG (reference sequence). V was shortened by 4 bases and J by 1 base, with 10 bases between the two germline ends. There are 14 residues in the CDR3. In DNA form, the CDR3 reads TGTGCCTGGAAGACAGGAATGAACACCGGGGAGCTGTTTTTT. Amino acid sequence: CAWKTGMNTGELFF.

The gene calls are TRBV27 and TRBJ2-2; D possibly corresponds to TRBD1 (6 bases). Trimming stripped 6 bases from V and 5 bases from J, with 16 bases between. Germline CDR1 MNHEY, CDR2 SMNVEV (reference sequence). This CDR3 spans 15 amino acids. The CDR3 reads CASSPDTQGTGELFF. As DNA, the CDR3 is TGTGCCAGCAGCCCCGACACACAGGGAACCGGGGAGCTGTTTTTT.

The rearrangement uses TRBV19 and TRBJ1-5; 7 positions match TRBD1. Germline CDR1 LNHDA, CDR2 SQIVND (reference sequence). This CDR3 is 14 amino acids long. Trimming removed 5 bases from V and 2 bases from J; junction bases left unmatched: 3. The CDR3 bases are TGTGCCAGTAGTTTTGGGACAGGCAATCAGCCCCAGCATTTT. Protein product: CASSFGTGNQPQHF.

The rearrangement links TRBV29-1 to TRBJ1-1, with 9 bases identical to TRBD1. Unmatched junction bases numbered 8, after V lost 4 bases and J lost 2 bases. This CDR3 comprises 15 residues. Germline lookup yields CDR1 SQVTM and CDR2 ANQGSEA. This CDR3 is CSVVGQGKSNTEAFF. CDR3 nucleotides: TGCAGCGTTGTGGGACAGGGTAAATCTAACACTGAAGCTTTCTTT.

This clone was seen ten or more times. The rearrangement joins TRBV5-6 to TRBJ2-3, with D possibly called TRBD1 or TRBD2 (6 bases each). The CDR3 extends over 17 amino acids. Germline V gives CDR1 SGHDT, CDR2 YYEEEE. V dropped 2 bases and J dropped 0 bases, with 16 bases sitting between them. CDR3 in amino acids: CASSLDSGGTSTDTQYF. The CDR3, as DNA: TGTGCCAGCAGCTTAGATTCCGGGGGCACTAGCACAGATACGCAGTATTTT.

This chain connects TRBV10-1 to TRBJ2-1; D unresolved. CDR1 and CDR2 from the germline V gene are WNHNN and SYGVQD (reference sequence). Between the trimmed V and J ends, which lost 3 bases and 5 bases, there was a span of 2 bases. This CDR3 has 11 amino acids. The CDR3 loop is CASSEDNEQFF. The CDR3 region has the DNA TGCGCCAGCAGTGAAGACAATGAGCAGTTCTTC.

V and J are TRBV5-6 and TRBJ2-7, with TRBD2 as a possible D gene (6 bases). In germline, CDR1 is SGHDT, CDR2 YYEEEE. CDR3 length equals 18 residues. Trimming shortened V by 4 bases and J by 7 bases, and 30 bases separated the two germline ends. The CDR3, as DNA: TGTGCCAGCAGCCGACGTACTCCACTAGCACCCCTGTCGAGGGAGCAGTACTTC. Protein sequence: CASSRRTPLAPLSREQYF.

Written as DNA, the CDR3 is TGTGCCAGCAGTTCCCCGGGACAGGGTGGAGGCGCAGATACGCAGTATTTT. Translating gives CASSSPGQGGGADTQYF. This chain joins TRBV7-6 and TRBJ2-3, with 9 bases lining up with TRBD1. The CDR3 has 17 amino acids. Germline lookup yields CDR1 SGHVS and CDR2 FNYEAQ. The junction had 14 bases not matched to a gene; V was cut back by 6 bases and J by 4 bases.